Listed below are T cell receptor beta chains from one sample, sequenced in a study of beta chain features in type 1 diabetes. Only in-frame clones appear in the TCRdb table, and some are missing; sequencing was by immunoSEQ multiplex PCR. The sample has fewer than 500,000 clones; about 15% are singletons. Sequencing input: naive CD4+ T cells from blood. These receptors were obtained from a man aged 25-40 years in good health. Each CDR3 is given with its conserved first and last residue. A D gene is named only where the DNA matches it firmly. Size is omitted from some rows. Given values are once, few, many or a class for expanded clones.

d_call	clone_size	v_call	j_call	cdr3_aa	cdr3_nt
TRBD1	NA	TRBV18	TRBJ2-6	CASSPTGLGDSGANVLTF	TGTGCCAGCTCACCGACAGGGCTAGGGGACTCTGGGGCCAACGTCCTGACTTTC
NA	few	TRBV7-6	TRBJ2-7	CASSLSPSTTSYEQYF	TGTGCCAGCAGCTTAAGTCCTAGCACCACCTCCTACGAGCAGTACTTC
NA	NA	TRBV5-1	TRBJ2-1	CASSASGHSNNEQFF	TGCGCCAGCAGCGCATCGGGACACAGCAACAATGAGCAGTTCTTC
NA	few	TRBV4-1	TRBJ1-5	CASSQDMKGLGNQPQHF	TGCGCCAGCAGCCAAGATATGAAGGGGCTCGGCAATCAGCCCCAGCATTTT
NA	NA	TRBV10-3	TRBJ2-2	CASYEGTGELFF	TGTGCCAGCTATGAGGGCACCGGGGAGCTGTTTTTT
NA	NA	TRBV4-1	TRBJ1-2	CASSQDYAGIYGYTF	TGCGCCAGCAGCCAAGACTACGCGGGAATTTATGGCTACACCTTC
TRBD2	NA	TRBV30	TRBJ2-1	CAWSGVREGGSYNEQFF	TGTGCCTGGAGTGGGGTTAGGGAGGGAGGGTCCTACAATGAGCAGTTCTTC
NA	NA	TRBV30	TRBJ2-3	CAWRYYTDTQYF	TGTGCCTGGAGATACTACACAGATACGCAGTATTTT
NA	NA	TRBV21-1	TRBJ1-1	CASSIKGENTEAFF	TGTGCCAGCAGCATAAAGGGAGAGAACACTGAAGCTTTCTTT
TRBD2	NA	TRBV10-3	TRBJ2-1	CAISEPTSGALKNEQFF	TGTGCCATCAGTGAGCCTACTAGCGGGGCCTTAAAGAATGAGCAGTTCTTC
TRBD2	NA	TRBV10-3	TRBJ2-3	CAISGLAGGPTDTQYF	TGTGCCATCAGTGGCTTGGCGGGAGGACCCACAGATACGCAGTATTTT
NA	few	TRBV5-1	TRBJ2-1	CASSLDPTSFGEQFF	TGCGCCAGCAGCTTGGACCCAACTAGCTTCGGTGAGCAGTTCTTC
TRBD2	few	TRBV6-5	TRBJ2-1	CASLSGVETFF	TGTGCCAGCCTTAGCGGGGTTGAAACGTTCTTC
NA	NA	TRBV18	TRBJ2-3	CASSPPIDTQYF	TGTGCCAGCTCACCACCGATTGATACGCAGTATTTT
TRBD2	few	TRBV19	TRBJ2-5	CAARGSGSSKETQYF	TGTGCCGCTAGGGGTAGCGGGAGCTCCAAAGAGACCCAGTACTTC
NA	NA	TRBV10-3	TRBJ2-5	CAISESGGQETQYF	TGTGCCATCAGTGAGTCCGGGGGACAAGAGACCCAGTACTTC
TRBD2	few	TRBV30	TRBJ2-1	CAWEGTSGSYNEQFF	TGTGCCTGGGAGGGTACTAGCGGGTCCTACAATGAGCAGTTCTTC
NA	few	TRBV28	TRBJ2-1	CASSLINEQFF	TGTGCCAGCAGTTTAATCAATGAGCAGTTCTTC
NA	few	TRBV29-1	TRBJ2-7	CSVGGTGTTLKEQYF	TGCAGCGTTGGAGGGACCGGGACGACTTTAAAGGAGCAGTACTTC
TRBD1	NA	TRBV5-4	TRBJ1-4	CASSRDRLGEKLFF	TGTGCCAGCAGCCGGGACAGATTAGGGGAAAAACTGTTTTTT
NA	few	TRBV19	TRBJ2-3	CASSIAPGTTDTQYF	TGTGCCAGTAGTATTGCCCCAGGAACCACAGATACGCAGTATTTT
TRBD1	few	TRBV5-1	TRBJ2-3	CASSPDRAGDTQYF	TGCGCCAGCAGCCCCGACAGGGCGGGAGATACGCAGTATTTT
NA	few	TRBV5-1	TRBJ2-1	CASSITGDNEQFF	TGCGCCAGCAGCATCACAGGAGACAATGAGCAGTTCTTC
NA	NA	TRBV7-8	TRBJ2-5	CASSLDRASPQYF	TGTGCCAGCAGCTTAGACAGGGCCTCGCCCCAGTACTTC
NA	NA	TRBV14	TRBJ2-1	CASRGLAGPQFF	TGTGCCAGCAGAGGGCTAGCCGGTCCGCAGTTCTTC
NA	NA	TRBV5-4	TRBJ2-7	CASSSRQSSYEQYF	TGTGCCAGCAGCTCCCGACAGAGCTCCTACGAGCAGTACTTC
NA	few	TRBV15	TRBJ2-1	CATSSPRDSYNEQFF	TGTGCCACCAGCAGCCCCCGGGATTCCTACAATGAGCAGTTCTTC
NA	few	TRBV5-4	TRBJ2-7	CASSFIQGEQYF	TGTGCCAGCAGCTTTATACAGGGCGAGCAGTACTTC
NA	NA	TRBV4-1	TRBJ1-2	CASSQGGRPYGYTF	TGCGCCAGCAGCCAAGGGGGACGGCCCTATGGCTACACCTTC
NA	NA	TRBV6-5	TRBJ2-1	CASSYGTTNEQFF	TGTGCCAGCAGTTACGGCACTACCAATGAGCAGTTCTTC
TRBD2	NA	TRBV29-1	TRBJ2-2	CSVVKGGRGNTGELFF	TGCAGCGTTGTGAAGGGCGGGAGGGGAAACACCGGGGAGCTGTTTTTT
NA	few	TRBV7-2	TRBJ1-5	CASSRTPNQPQHF	TGTGCCAGCAGCCGGACACCTAATCAGCCCCAGCATTTT
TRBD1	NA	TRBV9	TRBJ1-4	CASSVGDRLNEKLFF	TGTGCCAGCAGCGTAGGGGACAGGCTGAATGAAAAACTGTTTTTT
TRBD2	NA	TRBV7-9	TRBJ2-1	CASSFLPGRATYNEQFF	TGTGCCAGCAGCTTCCTCCCCGGGAGGGCCACCTACAATGAGCAGTTCTTC
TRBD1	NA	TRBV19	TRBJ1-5	CASRDRAFQPQHF	TGTGCCAGTAGGGACAGGGCCTTTCAGCCCCAGCATTTT
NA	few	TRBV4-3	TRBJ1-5	CASSQDGAGRQPQHF	TGCGCCAGCAGCCAAGATGGAGCAGGGAGACAGCCCCAGCATTTT
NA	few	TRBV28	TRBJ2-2	CASSLFETGELFF	TGTGCCAGCAGCCTGTTTGAAACCGGGGAGCTGTTTTTT
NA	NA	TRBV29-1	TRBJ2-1	CSIIQGAYNEQFF	TGCAGCATAATCCAGGGAGCCTACAATGAGCAGTTCTTC
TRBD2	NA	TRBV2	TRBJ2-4	CASSDRLTSGGSRAKNIQYF	TGTGCCAGCAGTGACAGGTTAACTAGCGGGGGGTCGAGAGCCAAAAACATTCAGTACTTC
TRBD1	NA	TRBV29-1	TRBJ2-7	CSATTGLVYEQYF	TGCAGCGCTACGACAGGGTTGGTCTACGAGCAGTACTTC
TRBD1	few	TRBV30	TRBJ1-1	CAWSVGTGNTEAFF	TGTGCCTGGAGTGTGGGGACAGGGAACACTGAAGCTTTCTTT
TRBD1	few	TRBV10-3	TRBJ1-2	CAISAINRDRGPYTF	TGTGCCATCAGCGCAATTAACCGGGACAGGGGGCCTTACACCTTC
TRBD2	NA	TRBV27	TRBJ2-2	CASSHLLAGGHRELFF	TGTGCCAGCAGTCATCTTCTAGCGGGGGGGCACAGGGAGCTGTTTTTT
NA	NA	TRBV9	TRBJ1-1	CASSVGTAIEAFF	TGTGCCAGCAGCGTGGGGACGGCGATAGAAGCTTTCTTT
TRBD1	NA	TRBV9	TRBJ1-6	CASSARATGVVNSPLHF	TGTGCCAGCAGCGCACGAGCCACAGGGGTTGTCAATTCACCCCTCCACTTT
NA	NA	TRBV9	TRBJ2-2	CASSVVELATGELFF	TGTGCCAGCAGCGTAGTGGAACTAGCCACCGGGGAGCTGTTTTTT
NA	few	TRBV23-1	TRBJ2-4	CASSQSQGPGNIQYF	TGCGCCAGCAGTCAATCGCAGGGGCCTGGGAACATTCAGTACTTC
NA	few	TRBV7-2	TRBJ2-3	CASSLFTDTQYF	TGTGCCAGCAGCTTATTCACGGATACGCAGTATTTT
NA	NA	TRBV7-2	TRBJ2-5	CASSLLGEETQYF	TGTGCCAGCAGCCTCCTCGGTGAAGAGACCCAGTACTTC
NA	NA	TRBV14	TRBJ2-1	CASNQPESSYNEQFF	TGTGCCAGCAACCAACCCGAAAGCTCCTACAATGAGCAGTTCTTC
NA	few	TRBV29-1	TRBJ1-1	CSVGHARDTEAFF	TGCAGCGTCGGACACGCCAGGGACACTGAAGCTTTCTTT
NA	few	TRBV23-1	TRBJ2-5	CASGPRTEQETQYF	TGCGCCAGCGGACCCCGGACAGAGCAAGAGACCCAGTACTTC
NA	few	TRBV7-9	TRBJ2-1	CASSEDNEQFF	TGTGCCAGCAGCGAGGACAATGAGCAGTTCTTC
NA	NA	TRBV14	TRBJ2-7	CASSQGMSSYEQYF	TGTGCCAGCAGCCAAGGGATGAGCTCCTACGAGCAGTACTTC